These T cell receptor beta chains were read from a single sample in a study of blood T cell repertoires in COVID-19. Profiling relied on immunoSEQ multiplex PCR, and the TCRdb table lists in-frame clones only, not all of them. The sample includes more than 85,000 clones, 72% of them seen just once. Material for sequencing was peripheral blood. The receptors were gathered from a woman aged 55-70 years with acute or convalescent COVID-19. The conserved cysteine and the conserved F or W are not part of the CDR3 here. Each record gives: clone size, J gene, CDR3 length, V gene, CDR3 protein. Clone size appears in some rows only: once, few, many, or a class for an expanded clone.

NA,TRBJ1-1,13,TRBV12-5,ASGLVRQSNTEAF
once,TRBJ1-5,15,TRBV9,ASSVGQGVYSNQPQH
NA,TRBJ1-1,11,TRBV29-1,SVPQNSNTEAF
NA,TRBJ2-2,14,TRBV6-5,ASSYLGTGDTGELF
once,TRBJ1-1,14,TRBV19,ASSPWDRAPNTEAF
once,TRBJ1-1,11,TRBV5-4,ASSLAGVRGAF
NA,TRBJ1-4,13,TRBV7-9,ASSLEWTGDEKLF
NA,TRBJ2-2,14,TRBV7-2,ASSLFLSANTGELF
NA,TRBJ2-1,12,TRBV18,ASSWTRTYNEQF
NA,TRBJ1-1,12,TRBV3-1/TRBV3-2,ASSQDTSNTEAF
once,TRBJ2-1,15,TRBV19,ASSISTGRRSYNEQF
NA,TRBJ1-5,13,TRBV5-6,ASSLLTGGGQPQH
NA,TRBJ1-5,12,TRBV4-1,ASSQVAGDQPQH
few,TRBJ1-1,12,TRBV7-3,ASSHGHASSQAF